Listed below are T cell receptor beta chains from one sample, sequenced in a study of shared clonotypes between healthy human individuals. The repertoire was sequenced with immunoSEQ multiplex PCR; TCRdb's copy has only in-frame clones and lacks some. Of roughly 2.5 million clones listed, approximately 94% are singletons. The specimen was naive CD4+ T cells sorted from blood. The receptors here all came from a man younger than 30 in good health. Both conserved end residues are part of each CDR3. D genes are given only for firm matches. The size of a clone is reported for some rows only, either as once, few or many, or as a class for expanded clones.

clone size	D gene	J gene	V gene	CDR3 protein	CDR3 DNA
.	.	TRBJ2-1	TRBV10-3	CAIKEFEGEQFF	TGTGCCATCAAGGAGTTCGAGGGTGAGCAGTTCTTC
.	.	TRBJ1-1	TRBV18	CASSPLDTEAFF	TGTGCCAGCTCACCACTTGACACTGAAGCTTTCTTT
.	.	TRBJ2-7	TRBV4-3	CASSMWAGYEQYF	TGCGCCAGCAGCATGTGGGCAGGCTACGAGCAGTACTTC
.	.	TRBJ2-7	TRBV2	CASAEGVSYEQYF	TGTGCCAGCGCGGAGGGGGTCTCCTACGAGCAGTACTTC
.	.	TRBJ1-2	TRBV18	CASSPPGLGDGYTF	TGTGCCAGCTCACCACCGGGTCTGGGGGATGGCTACACCTTC
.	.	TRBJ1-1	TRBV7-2	CASSLGAGVMNTEAFF	TGTGCCAGCAGCTTAGGGGCAGGGGTAATGAACACTGAAGCTTTCTTT
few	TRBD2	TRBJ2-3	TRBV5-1	CASSLAASGGTDTQYF	TGCGCCAGCAGCTTGGCGGCTAGCGGGGGCACAGATACGCAGTATTTT
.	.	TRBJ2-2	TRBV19	CASSPAFNNVVGGELFF	TGTGCCAGTAGCCCGGCATTTAATAATGTCGTCGGCGGGGAGCTGTTTTTT
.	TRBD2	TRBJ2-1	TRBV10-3	CAISGTSGRGNEQFF	TGTGCCATCAGTGGGACTAGCGGGAGAGGCAATGAGCAGTTCTTC
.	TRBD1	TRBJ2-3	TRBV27	CASSRTGGWTDTQYF	TGTGCCAGCAGTAGGACAGGGGGGTGGACAGATACGCAGTATTTT
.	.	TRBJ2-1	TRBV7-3	CASSLDSYNEQFF	TGTGCCAGCAGCTTAGACAGTTACAATGAGCAGTTCTTC
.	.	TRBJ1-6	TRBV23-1	CASRQANSPLHF	TGCGCCAGCAGACAGGCTAATTCACCCCTCCACTTT
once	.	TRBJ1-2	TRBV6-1	CASIRGSYGYTF	TGTGCCAGCATTCGGGGTTCCTATGGCTACACCTTC
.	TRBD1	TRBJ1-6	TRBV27	CASNKGQALNSPLHF	TGTGCCAGCAATAAGGGACAGGCTCTGAACTCACCCCTCCACTTT
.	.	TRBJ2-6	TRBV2	CASTNNGANVLTF	TGTGCCAGCACCAACAACGGGGCCAACGTCCTGACTTTC
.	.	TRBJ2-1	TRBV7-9	CASSSGSSYNEQFF	TGTGCCAGCAGCTCAGGGAGCTCCTACAATGAGCAGTTCTTC
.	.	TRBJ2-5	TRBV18	CASSPQGKGGETQYF	TGTGCCAGCTCACCACAGGGTAAAGGAGGAGAGACCCAGTACTTC
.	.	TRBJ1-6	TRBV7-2	CASSPQALGNSPLHF	TGTGCCAGCAGCCCGCAAGCCCTGGGTAATTCACCCCTCCACTTT
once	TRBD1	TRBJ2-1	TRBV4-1	CASSQPGQKGNEQFF	TGCGCCAGCAGCCAACCGGGACAGAAGGGCAATGAGCAGTTCTTC
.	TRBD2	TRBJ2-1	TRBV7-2	CASSLVGLAGGNNEQFF	TGTGCCAGCAGCCTAGTAGGCCTAGCGGGAGGAAACAATGAGCAGTTCTTC
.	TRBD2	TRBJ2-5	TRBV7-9	CASSLRGGDQETQYF	TGTGCCAGCAGCTTACGGGGAGGGGACCAAGAGACCCAGTACTTC
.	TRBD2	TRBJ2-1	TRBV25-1	CASIPSGRAGEQFF	TGTGCCAGCATTCCCAGCGGGAGGGCCGGTGAGCAGTTCTTC
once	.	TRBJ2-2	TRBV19	CATPKSPSNTGELFF	TGTGCCACTCCAAAGTCTCCCTCGAACACCGGGGAGCTGTTTTTT
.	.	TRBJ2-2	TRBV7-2	CASSRTWLTGELFF	TGTGCCAGCAGCCGGACTTGGCTCACCGGGGAGCTGTTTTTT
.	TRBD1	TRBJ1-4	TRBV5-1	CASSSSGQGWEKLFF	TGCGCCAGCAGCTCCTCTGGACAGGGGTGGGAAAAACTGTTTTTT
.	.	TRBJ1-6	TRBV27	CASSSGGDNSPLHF	TGTGCCAGCAGTAGCGGCGGTGATAATTCACCCCTCCACTTT
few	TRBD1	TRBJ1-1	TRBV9	CASSPRTGNTEAFF	TGTGCCAGCAGCCCCCGGACAGGGAACACTGAAGCTTTCTTT
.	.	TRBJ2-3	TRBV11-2	CASSLRGLSTDTQYF	TGTGCCAGCAGCTTGCGGGGCCTGAGCACAGATACGCAGTATTTT
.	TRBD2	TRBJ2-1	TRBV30	CAWSRMGSGGRPSSYNEQFF	TGTGCCTGGAGTCGGATGGGGTCGGGGGGACGTCCGAGCTCCTACAATGAGCAGTTCTTC
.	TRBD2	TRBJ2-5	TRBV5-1	CASSRLAGSAETQYF	TGCGCCAGCAGCCGACTAGCGGGGTCTGCAGAGACCCAGTACTTC
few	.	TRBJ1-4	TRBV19	CASRSGETTNEKLFF	TGTGCCAGTAGGTCAGGGGAAACAACTAATGAAAAACTGTTTTTT
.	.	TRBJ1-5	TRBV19	CASTSFGTDQPQHF	TGTGCCAGTACCTCTTTCGGGACGGATCAGCCCCAGCATTTT
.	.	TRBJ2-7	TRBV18	CASSLNPTEQYF	TGTGCCAGCTCGCTCAACCCGACGGAGCAGTACTTC
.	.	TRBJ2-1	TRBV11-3	CASSPDHNEQFF	TGTGCCAGCAGCCCCGACCACAATGAGCAGTTCTTC
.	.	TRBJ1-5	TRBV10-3	CAISERVAGLSNQPQHF	TGTGCCATCAGTGAAAGGGTTGCAGGGCTTAGCAATCAGCCCCAGCATTTT
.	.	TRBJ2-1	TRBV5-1	CASSLDRAYNEQFF	TGCGCCAGCAGCTTGGACAGGGCGTACAATGAGCAGTTCTTC
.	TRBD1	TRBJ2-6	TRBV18	CASSPSSDRGTAGANVLTF	TGTGCCAGCTCACCTTCGTCAGACAGGGGGACGGCTGGGGCCAACGTCCTGACTTTC
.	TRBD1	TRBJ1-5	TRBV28	CASSSQGQANQPQHF	TGTGCCAGCAGTTCCCAAGGACAGGCTAATCAGCCCCAGCATTTT
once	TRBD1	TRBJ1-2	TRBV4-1	CASSQGRAGGTRGYTF	TGCGCCAGCAGCCAAGGTCGCGCAGGGGGCACGAGAGGCTACACCTTC
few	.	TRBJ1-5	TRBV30	CAWSGGLQPQHF	TGTGCCTGGAGCGGGGGGCTTCAGCCCCAGCATTTT
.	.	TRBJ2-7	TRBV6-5	CASSYSVGQGYEQYF	TGTGCCAGCAGTTACTCCGTGGGGCAGGGTTACGAGCAGTACTTC
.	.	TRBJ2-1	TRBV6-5	CASSLGLRNEQFF	TGTGCCAGCAGTTTGGGCCTTCGCAATGAGCAGTTCTTC